A selection of T cell receptor beta chains follows, all from one sample in a study of T cells after yellow fever vaccination. TCRdb ran MiXCR on the 5' RACE reads and lists one entry per CDR3 protein. Of 350,000 to 450,000 distinct CDR3 sequences in the sample, around a sixth were seen once. Sequences were derived from PBMCs, sampled before the yellow fever booster vaccination. Every receptor here comes from a man younger than 35 who received the YFV17D yellow fever vaccine. Both conserved end residues are part of each CDR3. The D gene is left open where the match is weak. Where a row states a size, it is once, few, many or the class of an expanded clone; other rows omit it.

d_call j_call v_call clone_size cdr3_aa cdr3_nt
- TRBJ1-1 TRBV27 - CASSLDEGGEAFF TGTGCCAGCAGTCTAGACGAGGGTGGTGAAGCTTTCTTT
TRBD1 TRBJ2-4 TRBV6-5 many CASSFGQGNIQYF TGTGCCAGCAGCTTCGGACAGGGGAACATTCAGTACTTC
- TRBJ1-2 TRBV6-5 - CASSLGPLAFGYTF TGTGCCAGCAGTCTCGGACCTTTGGCGTTCGGCTACACCTTC
TRBD1 TRBJ1-1 TRBV6-2/TRBV6-3 few CASSYSGQTGNTEAFF TGTGCCAGCAGTTACTCGGGACAGACTGGAAACACTGAAGCTTTCTTT
- TRBJ1-5 TRBV12-3/TRBV12-4 few CASSFSAGNNQPQHF TGTGCCAGCAGTTTTTCGGCAGGAAACAATCAGCCCCAGCATTTT
- TRBJ1-2 TRBV10-3 - CAIGRRGDYGYTF TGTGCCATCGGGAGAAGGGGAGACTATGGCTACACCTTC
- TRBJ1-1 TRBV9 few CASSVVRENTEAFF TGTGCCAGCAGCGTAGTCAGGGAGAACACTGAAGCTTTCTTT
- TRBJ1-1 TRBV14 - CASSPWMGGTEAFF TGTGCCAGCAGCCCATGGATGGGTGGGACTGAAGCTTTCTTT
- TRBJ2-2 TRBV20-1 few CSVAEPNTGELFF TGCAGTGTAGCGGAACCGAACACCGGGGAGCTGTTTTTT
TRBD1 TRBJ1-1 TRBV6-2/TRBV6-3 - CASIGTVNKAFF TGTGCCAGTATTGGGACAGTAAATAAAGCTTTCTTT
TRBD1 TRBJ2-1 TRBV12-3/TRBV12-4 - CASSLAGTGGRNEQFF TGTGCCAGCAGTTTGGCCGGGACAGGGGGCCGTAATGAGCAGTTCTTC
TRBD1 TRBJ2-7 TRBV6-5 many CASSGKSAGGSYEQYF TGTGCCAGCAGCGGAAAGAGCGCAGGGGGTTCCTACGAGCAGTACTTC
TRBD2 TRBJ2-3 TRBV7-2 - CASSLFSSGGEGTQYF TGTGCCAGCAGCTTATTTTCGAGCGGGGGGGAAGGGACGCAGTATTTT
- TRBJ2-1 TRBV12-3/TRBV12-4 once CASTEYNEQFF TGTGCCAGCACCGAGTACAATGAGCAGTTCTTC
- TRBJ1-1 TRBV4-1 few CASSQEEAFF TGCGCCAGCAGCCAAGAGGAAGCTTTCTTT
- TRBJ2-3 TRBV5-1 many CASSPELGTDTQYF TGCGCCAGCAGCCCCGAGCTAGGCACAGATACGCAGTATTTT
- TRBJ1-1 TRBV30 - CAWIPNTEAFF TGTGCCTGGATACCGAACACTGAAGCTTTCTTT
TRBD1 TRBJ1-2 TRBV6-6 - CASSYGTGMDYTF TGTGCCAGCAGTTACGGGACAGGGATGGACTACACCTTC
TRBD1 TRBJ2-4 TRBV7-3 - CASSPGTGQGGKNIQYF TGTGCCAGCAGCCCGGGGACGGGACAGGGAGGCAAAAACATTCAGTACTTC
- TRBJ2-3 TRBV7-3 few CASSLTGGATDTQYF TGTGCCAGCAGCTTAACGGGGGGGGCTACAGATACGCAGTATTTT
- TRBJ2-6 TRBV18 - CASSPRATWSGANVLTF TGTGCCAGCTCACCACGGGCAACGTGGTCTGGGGCCAACGTCCTGACTTTC
- TRBJ2-1 TRBV5-6 - CASSLGRTYNEQFF TGTGCCAGCAGCCTGGGACGGACCTACAATGAGCAGTTCTTC
- TRBJ1-6 TRBV6-5 once CASSFDSPHGSPLHF TGTGCCAGCAGTTTCGATTCACCCCATGGGTCACCCCTCCACTTT
TRBD1 TRBJ2-3 TRBV29-1 few CSGDSQNTDTQYF TGCAGCGGGGACAGCCAAAACACAGATACGCAGTATTTT
- TRBJ1-2 TRBV12-3/TRBV12-4 - CASRQQAGYGYTF TGTGCCAGCAGACAACAAGCAGGCTATGGCTACACCTTC
- TRBJ1-2 TRBV4-3 few CASSQWPGGRTNYGYTF TGCGCCAGCAGCCAGTGGCCCGGGGGCAGGACCAACTATGGCTACACCTTC
- TRBJ1-2 TRBV5-1 few CASSSSNRKEDGYTF TGCGCCAGCAGCTCAAGCAACAGGAAGGAGGATGGCTACACCTTC
- TRBJ2-5 TRBV6-2/TRBV6-3 - CASSYPQGREETQYF TGTGCCAGCAGTTACCCCCAGGGACGGGAAGAGACCCAGTACTTC
- TRBJ2-5 TRBV7-2 - CASSGVGETQYF TGTGCCAGCAGCGGGGTTGGGGAGACCCAGTACTTC
- TRBJ1-1 TRBV2 - CASGWGNTEAFF TGTGCCAGCGGATGGGGAAACACTGAAGCTTTCTTT
- TRBJ2-3 TRBV19 few CASSSRTEFTDTQYF TGTGCCAGTAGTTCCCGGACGGAATTCACAGATACGCAGTATTTT
TRBD2 TRBJ2-7 TRBV5-6 few CASSSLVSSGSSYEQYF TGTGCCAGCAGCTCACTGGTATCTAGCGGGAGCTCCTACGAGCAGTACTTC
- TRBJ1-1 TRBV27 few CASSLSKRGGAEAFF TGTGCCAGCAGTTTATCGAAGCGCGGGGGCGCTGAAGCTTTCTTT
TRBD2 TRBJ2-2 TRBV5-4 - CASSFPAGGQGELFF TGTGCCAGCAGCTTCCCAGCGGGGGGGCAAGGGGAGCTGTTTTTT
- TRBJ2-2 TRBV24-1 - CATSGLAGELFF TGTGCCACCAGTGGCCTAGCCGGGGAGCTGTTTTTT
- TRBJ2-7 TRBV7-2 - CASSSVLPGYEQYF TGTGCCAGCAGCTCTGTGCTGCCGGGATACGAGCAGTACTTC
- TRBJ2-3 TRBV27 - CASSFDPTDTQYF TGTGCCAGCAGTTTTGACCCCACAGATACGCAGTATTTT